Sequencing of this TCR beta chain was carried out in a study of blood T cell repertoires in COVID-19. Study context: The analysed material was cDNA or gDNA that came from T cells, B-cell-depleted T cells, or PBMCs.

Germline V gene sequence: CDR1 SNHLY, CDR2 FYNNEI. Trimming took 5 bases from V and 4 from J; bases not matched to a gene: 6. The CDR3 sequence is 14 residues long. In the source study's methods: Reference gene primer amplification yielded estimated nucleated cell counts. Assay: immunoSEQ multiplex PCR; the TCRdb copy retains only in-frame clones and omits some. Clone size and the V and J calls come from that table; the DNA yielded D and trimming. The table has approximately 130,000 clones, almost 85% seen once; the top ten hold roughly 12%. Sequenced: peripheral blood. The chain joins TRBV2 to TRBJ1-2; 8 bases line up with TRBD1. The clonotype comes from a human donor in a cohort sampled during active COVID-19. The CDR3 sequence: CASSMEGQVYGYTF. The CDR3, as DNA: TGTGCCAGCAGTATGGAGGGACAGGTCTATGGCTACACCTTC.